The present entry profiles one T cell receptor beta chain with its context. Time point: newly diagnosed GD, antithyroid drugs for less than 3 months. The TCR library was made from RNA that had been extracted from PBMCs in TRIzol. Construction of TCR beta libraries relied on iRepertoire HTBI primers and on Arm-PCR targeting CDR3 regions. MiXCR, run by TCRdb on the multiplex PCR reads, gives a single entry per CDR3 protein. Here the sample spans fewer than 650,000 distinct CDR3 sequences, roughly 15% being singletons. This entry comes from a study of regulatory T cells in long-lasting Graves disease. Germline V gene data show CDR1 as SGHRS and CDR2 as YFSETQ. Trimming stripped 0 bases from V and 3 bases from J, with 10 bases between. The CDR3 runs to 14 residues. The data also belong to a second study, concerning T cells in Graves' hyperthyroidism and ophthalmopathy.

The specimen comprised peripheral blood mononuclear cells (PBMCs), sampled at new diagnosis, from a patient treated with antithyroid drugs. The sequence came from a woman aged 25 to 45 with Graves disease. The chain links TRBV5-1 to TRBJ2-7, with D possibly being TRBD1 (5 bases). The CDR3 nucleotides are TGCGCCAGCAGCTTGGATCAGGGCATCTACGAGCAGTACTTC. Encoded protein: CASSLDQGIYEQYF.